Listed here are 11 T cell receptor beta chains from one sample, sequenced in a study of shared clonotypes between healthy human individuals. CD45RO negativity and positive selection for CCR7 defined naive CD8 cells, a population that excluded terminally differentiated effector memory CD45RA+ cells. Repertoires were generated with immunoSEQ multiplex PCR, while TCRdb's copy carries only in-frame clones and drops some. Of about 2.2 million clones listed, just over 90% are singletons. The sample consisted of naive CD8+ T cells from PBMCs. Receptors were obtained from a man younger than 35 in good health. Some clones in this sample may be carry-over from other donors' samples.

The V and J genes are TRBV11-3 and TRBJ2-1, with TRBD2 matching over 12 bases. This CDR3 is built from 16 residues. The germline CDR1 and CDR2 sequences are SGHNT and YENEEA. J was trimmed by 4 bases and V by 6 bases; bases with no gene match: 7. CDR3 sequence reads: CASSPPGTSGYNEQFF. CDR3 DNA sequence: TGTGCCAGCAGTCCTCCCGGGACTAGCGGGTACAATGAGCAGTTCTTC.

The rearrangement links TRBV28 to TRBJ1-1; D is uncertain. The V end was cut by 3 bases, the J end by 0 bases, with 8 bases between. This CDR3 contains 14 residues. Germline lookup yields CDR1 MDHEN and CDR2 SYDVKM. In DNA form, the CDR3 reads TGTGCCAGCAGTTTCGAGGTTATGAACACTGAAGCTTTCTTT. This codes for CASSFEVMNTEAFF.

The chain joins TRBV6-5 to TRBJ2-5, with D uncertain. With 5 bases removed from V and 5 bases from J, the gap between germline ends came to 18 bases. Germline CDR1 and CDR2: MNHEY and SVGAGI. The CDR3 extends over 15 amino acids. In nucleotides, the CDR3 is TGTGCCAGCAGTAAGGAGTCCGGCCGGGTGGAGACCCAGTACTTC. Its protein is CASSKESGRVETQYF.

This clone was recorded only once. The rearrangement links TRBV7-9 to TRBJ1-3, with 7 bases matching TRBD1. Germline CDR1 SEHNR, CDR2 FQNEAQ (reference sequence). The CDR3 has 16 residues. V shed 2 bases, J shed 4 bases, and the junction held 8 bases outside the gene matches. The CDR3 region has the DNA TGTGCCAGCAGCTTACGACGGGACAGCGTAGGAAACACCATATATTTT. Its translation is CASSLRRDSVGNTIYF. Based on the CDR3 plus reference TRBV7-9 and TRBJ1-3, the full variable domain is DTGVSQNPRHKITKRGQNVTFRCDPISEHNRLYWYRQTLGQGPEFLTYFQNEAQLEKSRLLSDRFSAERPKGSFSTLEIQRTEQGDSAMYLCASSLRRDSVGNTIYFGEGSWLTVV.

The chain links TRBV13 to TRBJ2-7, with D perhaps TRBD2 (6 bases). This CDR3 region has 13 residues. V was clipped by 5 bases and J by 3 bases, with 11 bases between them. Germline loops: CDR1 PRHDT, CDR2 FYEKMQ (reference sequence). In nucleotides, the CDR3 is TGTGCCAGCAGCCCCCCCGGGGGCTACGAGCAGTACTTC. This sequence encodes CASSPPGGYEQYF.

This chain joins TRBV6-6 and TRBJ2-1; 11 bases align to TRBD2. The CDR3 sequence is 14 residues long. Germline CDR1 reads MNHNY; CDR2 reads SVGAGI (reference sequence). Germline trimming cut 5 bases from V and 6 bases from J; bases unmatched to any gene: 3. The chain's CDR3 is CASSTSGRFNEQFF. CDR3 coding DNA: TGTGCCAGCAGTACTAGCGGGAGATTCAATGAGCAGTTCTTC.

This clone was recorded only once. V is TRBV7-6 and J is TRBJ2-1; 7 nucleotides line up with TRBD2. The CDR3 runs to 15 residues. The germline V gene encodes CDR1 SGHVS and CDR2 FNYEAQ. Trimming cost V 5 bases and J 2 bases; bases outside gene matches: 6. This CDR3 is CASSPKRGAYNEQFF. In nucleotides, the CDR3 is TGTGCCAGCAGCCCCAAGCGGGGAGCCTACAATGAGCAGTTCTTC.

The genes are TRBV7-2 and TRBJ2-1; D is perhaps TRBD2 (6 bases). Trimming took 3 bases from V and 0 from J, leaving 12 bases between them. This CDR3 has 16 amino acids. Germline V gene sequence: CDR1 SGHTA, CDR2 FQGNSA. The CDR3: CASSFGGPSSYNEQFF. The CDR3 DNA is TGTGCCAGCAGCTTCGGGGGACCGAGCTCCTACAATGAGCAGTTCTTC.

In its sample, this clone was seen once. This chain uses TRBV6-5 with TRBJ2-3; weak D call: TRBD1 (5 bases). Trimming removed 7 bases at V and 7 bases at J, with 15 bases between. This CDR3 spans 13 amino acids. Per germline, CDR1 MNHEY and CDR2 SVGAGI. The CDR3 bases are TGTGCCAGCAATTCCGACGACAGCCATACGCAGTATTTT. This codes for CASNSDDSHTQYF.

The chain couples TRBV6-5 to TRBJ2-7; D gene ambiguous. Germline V lookup: CDR1 MNHEY, CDR2 SVGAGI. The length of the CDR3 is 13 residues. V was pared by 2 bases and J by 2 bases, with 7 bases between. In DNA, the CDR3 is TGTGCCAGCAGTTACAGGGCTACCTACGAGCAGTACTTC. It specifies CASSYRATYEQYF.

V and J are TRBV4-1 and TRBJ1-4; D unresolved. CDR1 is MGHRA and CDR2 is YSYEKL in the germline V gene. The CDR3 length is 17 residues. V shed 1 base and J shed 4 bases, with 16 bases lying between them. The CDR3 DNA reads TGCGCCAGCAGCCAAGGGCCTTCGGACCGCAGTAATGAAAAACTGTTTTTT. This codes for CASSQGPSDRSNEKLFF.